This T cell receptor (beta chain) was captured by sequencing in a study of T cell responses to AZD1222 COVID-19 vaccine. Remarks on this clone: Its target is not known. The junction departs from the called germline gene at one end, perhaps through a read error.

CDR1 is LGHDT, CDR2 YNNKEL, per germline (reference sequence). This CDR3 comprises 12 residues. Study-wide points: Recipients of two AZD1222 doses showed rising Spike-specific TCR breadth and depth. Vaccine-associated CD4 TCRs spanned spike, dominant at 160-218 and 743-854. Of the AZD1222 recipients, only six were seropositive at baseline.

Only in-frame clones appear in the TCRdb table, and some are missing; sequencing was by immunoSEQ multiplex PCR. The sample lists 120,000 to 150,000 clones, 80% to 90% occurring once. This receptor was identified in an adult in good health. V and J are TRBV3-1 (or the pseudogene TRBV3-2) and TRBJ1-4; D may be TRBD1 (5 bases). Sequencing was performed on peripheral blood, taken on day 0 of AZD1222 vaccination. The CDR3 DNA reads as TGTGCCAGCAGCCAAGAAGGGGAAAAGCTGTTTTTT. Translation: CASSQEGEKLFF.